One and the same sample provided the 4 T cell receptor beta chains below, sequenced in a study of T cells in Graves' hyperthyroidism and ophthalmopathy. From RNA transcripts, TCR beta CDR3 regions were amplified. RT-PCR in the first round (using the HTBI primer set) targeted the TCR CDR3. TCRdb recomputed calls from the multiplex PCR reads with MiXCR, one row per CDR3 protein. The sample shows 360,000 or so distinct CDR3 sequences, about a fifth of them seen only once. Sequences were obtained from blood. The receptor source for this set is a woman aged 18-29 years with Graves' hyperthyroidism.

Ten or more counts support this clonotype. The chain carries TRBV6-2 or TRBV6-3 and TRBJ2-7; D gene uncertain. This CDR3 comprises 15 residues. Germline CDR1 MNHEY, CDR2 SVGEGT. The V and J ends lost 2 bases and 3 bases respectively, with 14 bases between them. The CDR3 loop is CASSYAASGGYEQYF. In nucleotides, the CDR3 is TGTGCCAGCAGTTACGCGGCTTCCGGCGGCTACGAGCAGTACTTC.

This clonotype was seen more than once but under ten times. V gene TRBV2 combines with J gene TRBJ1-1; maybe TRBD1 (6 bases). Trimming left V 5 bases short and J 1 base short, with 11 bases between. The CDR3 runs to 14 residues. The germline CDR1 and CDR2 sequences are SNHLY and FYNNEI. The CDR3 region is CASSMARGNTEAFF. The CDR3 region has the DNA TGTGCCAGCAGTATGGCCAGGGGGAACACTGAAGCTTTCTTT.

Ten or more counts support this clonotype. The J gene is TRBJ2-5, the V gene TRBV30; D not certain. Germline loops: CDR1 GTSNPN, CDR2 SVGIG (reference sequence). This CDR3 region has 12 residues. The V end lost 0 bases, the J end lost 2 bases, and 4 bases lay between the germline ends. The CDR3 here is CAWSVAQETQYF. CDR3 sequence (DNA): TGTGCCTGGAGTGTGGCACAAGAGACCCAGTACTTC. The whole variable domain, filled in from reference TRBV30 and TRBJ2-5, reads SQTIHQWPATLVQPVGSPLSLECTVEGTSNPNLYWYRQAAGRGLQLLFYSVGIGQISSEVPQNLSASRPQDRQFILSSKKLLLSDSGFYLCAWSVAQETQYFGPGTRLLVL.

Many counts were recorded for this clonotype. The V call is TRBV7-8, the J call TRBJ1-5; D gene uncertain. This CDR3 has 16 residues. CDR1 is SGHVS and CDR2 is FQNEAQ in the germline V gene. Trimming left V 1 base short and J 1 base short, with 11 bases between. CDR3 loop: CASSLGGLGSNQPQHF. In DNA form, the CDR3 reads TGTGCCAGCAGCTTAGGAGGGCTGGGGAGCAATCAGCCCCAGCATTTT.